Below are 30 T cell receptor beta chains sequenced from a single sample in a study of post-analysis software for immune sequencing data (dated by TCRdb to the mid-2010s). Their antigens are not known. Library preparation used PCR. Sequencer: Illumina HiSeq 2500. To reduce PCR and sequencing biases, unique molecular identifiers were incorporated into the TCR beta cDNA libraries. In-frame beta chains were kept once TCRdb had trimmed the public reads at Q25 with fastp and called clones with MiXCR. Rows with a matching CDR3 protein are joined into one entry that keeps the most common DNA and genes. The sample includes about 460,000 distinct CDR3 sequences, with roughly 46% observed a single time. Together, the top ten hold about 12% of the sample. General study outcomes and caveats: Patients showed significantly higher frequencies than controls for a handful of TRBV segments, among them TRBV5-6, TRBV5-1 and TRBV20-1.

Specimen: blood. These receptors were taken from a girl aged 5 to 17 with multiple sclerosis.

CDR3 DNA: TGCAGCGTTGGGGAACCTCTGGGGGAGCAGTACTTC. Its protein product is CSVGEPLGEQYF. The chain employs TRBV29-1 and TRBJ2-7; D remains ambiguous. The CDR3 runs to 12 residues. V lost 4 bases to trimming and J lost 7 bases, with 14 bases between them. Germline values: CDR1 SQVTM, CDR2 ANQGSEA.

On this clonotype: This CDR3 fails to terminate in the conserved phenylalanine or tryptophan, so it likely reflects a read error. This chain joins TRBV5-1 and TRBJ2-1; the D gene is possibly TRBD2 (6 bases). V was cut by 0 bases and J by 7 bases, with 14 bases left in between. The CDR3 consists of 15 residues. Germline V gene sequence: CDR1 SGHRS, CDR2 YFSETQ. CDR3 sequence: CASSLGASDSNEQFV. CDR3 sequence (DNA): TGCGCCAGCAGCTTGGGGGCTAGCGACTCAAATGAGCAGTTCGTC.

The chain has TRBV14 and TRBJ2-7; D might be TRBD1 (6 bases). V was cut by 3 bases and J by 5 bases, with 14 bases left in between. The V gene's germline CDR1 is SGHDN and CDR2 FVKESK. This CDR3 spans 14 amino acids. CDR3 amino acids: CASSQGRGVNEQYF. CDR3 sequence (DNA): TGTGCCAGCAGCCAGGGCAGGGGTGTGAACGAGCAGTACTTC.

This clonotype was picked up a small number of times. For the CDR3, the DNA is TGCAGCGTTTTAGGTCCAAATGAAAAACTGTTTTTT. It is translated as CSVLGPNEKLFF. The rearrangement uses TRBV29-1 and TRBJ1-4; D is ambiguous. Trimming removed 5 bases from V and 5 bases from J, with 9 bases in between. The germline V gene encodes CDR1 SQVTM and CDR2 ANQGSEA. The length of the CDR3 is 12 residues.

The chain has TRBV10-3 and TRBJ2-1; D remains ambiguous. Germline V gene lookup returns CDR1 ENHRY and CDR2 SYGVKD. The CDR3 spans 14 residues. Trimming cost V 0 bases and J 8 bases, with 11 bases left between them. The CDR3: CAISESGKSDEQFF. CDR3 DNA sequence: TGTGCCATCAGTGAGTCAGGGAAATCGGATGAGCAGTTCTTC.

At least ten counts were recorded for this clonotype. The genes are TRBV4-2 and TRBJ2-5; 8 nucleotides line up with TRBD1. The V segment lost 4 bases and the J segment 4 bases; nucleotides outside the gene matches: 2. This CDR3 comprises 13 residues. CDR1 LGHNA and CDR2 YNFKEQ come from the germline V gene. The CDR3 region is CASSPTGGETQYF. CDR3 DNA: TGTGCCAGCAGCCCTACAGGGGGAGAGACCCAGTACTTC.

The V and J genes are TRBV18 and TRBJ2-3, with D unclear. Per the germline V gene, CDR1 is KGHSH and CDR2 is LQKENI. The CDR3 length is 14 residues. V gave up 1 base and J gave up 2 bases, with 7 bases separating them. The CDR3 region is CASSPRSDTDTQYF. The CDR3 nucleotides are TGTGCCAGCTCACCACGGAGTGACACAGATACGCAGTATTTT.

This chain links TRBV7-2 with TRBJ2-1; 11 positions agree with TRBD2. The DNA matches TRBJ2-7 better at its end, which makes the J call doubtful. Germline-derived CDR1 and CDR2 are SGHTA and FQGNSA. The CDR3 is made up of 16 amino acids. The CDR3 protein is CASSLLAGGYYNEQYF. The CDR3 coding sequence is TGTGCCAGCAGCTTGCTAGCGGGAGGATACTACAATGAGCAGTACTTC.

This CDR3 reads CASRDIGGRNEQFF. The DNA of the CDR3 is TGTGCCAGCAGAGATATCGGGGGGAGGAATGAGCAGTTCTTC. The V gene is TRBV27, the J gene TRBJ2-1, with TRBD2 matching 7 bases. Losses at the gene ends were 6 bases for V and 7 bases for J; bases not matched to a gene: 9. The CDR3 is 14 residues long. CDR1 and CDR2 from the germline V gene are MNHEY and SMNVEV (reference sequence).

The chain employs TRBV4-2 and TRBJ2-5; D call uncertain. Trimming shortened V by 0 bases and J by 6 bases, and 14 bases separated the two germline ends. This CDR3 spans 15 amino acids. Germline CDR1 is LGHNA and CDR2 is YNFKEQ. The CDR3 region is CASSQDVTLAQTQYF. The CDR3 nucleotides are TGTGCCAGCAGCCAAGACGTGACTTTAGCACAGACCCAGTACTTC.

CDR3 sequence: CASSGGRDAFSGANVLTF. The CDR3 DNA reads as TGTGCCAGCAGCGGCGGCAGGGATGCTTTTTCTGGGGCCAACGTCCTGACTTTC. This chain joins TRBV7-3 and TRBJ2-6; tentative D call: TRBD1 (5 bases). CDR3 length: 18 amino acids. CDR1 SGHTA and CDR2 FQGTGA come from the germline V gene. The V end was cut by 5 bases, the J end by 1 base, with 18 bases between.

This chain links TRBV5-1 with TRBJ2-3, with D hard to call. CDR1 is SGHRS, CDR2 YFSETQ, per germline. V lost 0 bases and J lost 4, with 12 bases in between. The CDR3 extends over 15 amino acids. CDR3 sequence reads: CASSLVRHFADTQYF. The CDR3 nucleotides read TGCGCCAGCAGCTTGGTGAGGCATTTCGCAGATACGCAGTATTTT.

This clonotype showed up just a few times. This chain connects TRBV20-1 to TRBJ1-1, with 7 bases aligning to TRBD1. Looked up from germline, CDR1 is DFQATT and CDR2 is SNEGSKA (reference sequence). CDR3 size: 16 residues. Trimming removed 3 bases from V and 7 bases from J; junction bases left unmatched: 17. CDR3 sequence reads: CSARGQIGSRYNEAFF. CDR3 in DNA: TGCAGTGCTAGGGGACAGATAGGAAGTAGGTACAATGAAGCTTTCTTT.

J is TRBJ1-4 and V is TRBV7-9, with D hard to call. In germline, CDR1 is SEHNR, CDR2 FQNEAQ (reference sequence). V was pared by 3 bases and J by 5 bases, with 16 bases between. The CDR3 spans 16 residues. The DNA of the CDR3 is TGTGCCAGCAGCTTCAAGGCGTCAAGGGTAAATGAAAAACTGTTTTTT. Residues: CASSFKASRVNEKLFF.

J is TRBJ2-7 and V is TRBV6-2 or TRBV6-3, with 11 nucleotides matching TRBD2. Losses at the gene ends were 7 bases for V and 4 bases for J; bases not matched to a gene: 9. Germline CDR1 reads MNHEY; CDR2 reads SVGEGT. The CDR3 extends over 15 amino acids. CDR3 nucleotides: TGTGCCAGCACGGAGGGACTAGCGGAGGGGTACGAGCAGTACTTC. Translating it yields CASTEGLAEGYEQYF.

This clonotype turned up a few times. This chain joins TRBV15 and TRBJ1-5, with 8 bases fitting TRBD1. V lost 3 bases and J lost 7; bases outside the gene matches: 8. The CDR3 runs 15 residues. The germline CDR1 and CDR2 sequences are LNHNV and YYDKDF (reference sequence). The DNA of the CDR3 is TGTGCCACCAGCAGTGGACAGGGTCGGGGGCAGCCCCAGCATTTT. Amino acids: CATSSGQGRGQPQHF.

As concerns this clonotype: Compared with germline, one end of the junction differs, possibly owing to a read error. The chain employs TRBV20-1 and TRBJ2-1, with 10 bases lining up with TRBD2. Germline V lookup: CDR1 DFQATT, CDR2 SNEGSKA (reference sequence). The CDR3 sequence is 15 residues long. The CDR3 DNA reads TGCAGTGCTAGAGCTAGCGGGAGCGACTACAATGAACAGTTCTTC. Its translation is CSARASGSDYNEQFF.

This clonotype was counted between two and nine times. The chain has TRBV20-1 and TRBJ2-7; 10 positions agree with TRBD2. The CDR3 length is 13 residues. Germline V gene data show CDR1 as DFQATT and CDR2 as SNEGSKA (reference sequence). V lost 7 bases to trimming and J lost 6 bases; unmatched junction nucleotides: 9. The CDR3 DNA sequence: TGCAGTGTAACGGCAGCGGGAGGGGTCGAGCAGTACTTC. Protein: CSVTAAGGVEQYF.

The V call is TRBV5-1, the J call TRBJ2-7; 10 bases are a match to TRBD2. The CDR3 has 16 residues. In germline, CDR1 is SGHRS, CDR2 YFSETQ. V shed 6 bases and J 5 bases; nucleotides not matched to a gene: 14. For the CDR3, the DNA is TGCGCCAGCACAAACGCGGGGCTAGCGGGAGTAAACGAGCAGTACTTC. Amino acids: CASTNAGLAGVNEQYF.

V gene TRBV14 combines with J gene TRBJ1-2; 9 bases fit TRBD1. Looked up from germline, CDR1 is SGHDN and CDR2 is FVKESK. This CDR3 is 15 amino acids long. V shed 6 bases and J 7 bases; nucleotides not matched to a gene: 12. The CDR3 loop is CASSLTPGQGSGYTF. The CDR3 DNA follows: TGTGCCAGCAGTCTTACACCGGGACAGGGATCTGGCTACACCTTC. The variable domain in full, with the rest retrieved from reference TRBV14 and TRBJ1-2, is EAGVTQFPSHSVIEKGQTVTLRCDPISGHDNLYWYRRVMGKEIKFLLHFVKESKQDESGMPNNRFLAERTGGTYSTLKVQPAELEDSGVYFCASSLTPGQGSGYTFGSGTRLTVV.

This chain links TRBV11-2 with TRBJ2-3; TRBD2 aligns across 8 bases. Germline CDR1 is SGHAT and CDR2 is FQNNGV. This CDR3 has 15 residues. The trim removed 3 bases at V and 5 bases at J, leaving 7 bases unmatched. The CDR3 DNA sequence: TGTGCCAGCAGCTTTGGTGTGAGCGGGGGAGATACGCAGTATTTT. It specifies CASSFGVSGGDTQYF.

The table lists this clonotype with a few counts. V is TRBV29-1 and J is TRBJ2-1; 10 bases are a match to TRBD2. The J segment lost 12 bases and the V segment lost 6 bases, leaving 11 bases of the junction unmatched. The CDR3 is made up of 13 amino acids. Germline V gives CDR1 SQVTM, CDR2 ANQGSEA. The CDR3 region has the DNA TGCAGCGTCTCGAGCGGGAGGGGAGTTGGGCAGTTCTTC. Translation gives CSVSSGRGVGQFF.

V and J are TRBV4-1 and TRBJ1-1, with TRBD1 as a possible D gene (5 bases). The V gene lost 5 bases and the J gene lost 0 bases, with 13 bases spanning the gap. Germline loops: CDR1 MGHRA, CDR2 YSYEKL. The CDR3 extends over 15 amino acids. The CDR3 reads CASSLTVFLNTEAFF. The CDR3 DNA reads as TGCGCCAGCAGCTTGACAGTCTTTTTGAACACTGAAGCTTTCTTT.

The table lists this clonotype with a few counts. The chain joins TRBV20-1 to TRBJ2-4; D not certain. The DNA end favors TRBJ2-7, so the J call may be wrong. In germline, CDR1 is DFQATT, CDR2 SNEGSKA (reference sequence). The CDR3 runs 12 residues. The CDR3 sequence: CSARDYYYEQYF. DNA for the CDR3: TGCAGTGCTAGAGACTACTACTACGAGCAGTACTTC.

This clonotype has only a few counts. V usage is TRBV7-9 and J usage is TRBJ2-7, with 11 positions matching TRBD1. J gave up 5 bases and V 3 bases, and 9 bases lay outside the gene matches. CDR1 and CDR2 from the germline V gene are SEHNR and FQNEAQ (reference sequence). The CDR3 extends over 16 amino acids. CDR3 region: CASSFWTGGPGDEQYF. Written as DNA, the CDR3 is TGTGCCAGCAGCTTCTGGACAGGGGGCCCCGGTGACGAGCAGTACTTC. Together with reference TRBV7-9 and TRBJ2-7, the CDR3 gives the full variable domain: DTGVSQNPRHKITKRGQNVTFRCDPISEHNRLYWYRQTLGQGPEFLTYFQNEAQLEKSRLLSDRFSAERPKGSFSTLEIQRTEQGDSAMYLCASSFWTGGPGDEQYFGPGTRLTVT.

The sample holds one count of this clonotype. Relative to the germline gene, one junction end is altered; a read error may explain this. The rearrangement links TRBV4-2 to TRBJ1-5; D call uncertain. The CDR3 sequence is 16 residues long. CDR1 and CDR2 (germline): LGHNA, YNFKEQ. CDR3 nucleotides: TGTGCCAGCAGTCCCTCTACAGTCTTGAGGGATCAGCCCCGGCATTTT. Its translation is CASSPSTVLRDQPRHF.

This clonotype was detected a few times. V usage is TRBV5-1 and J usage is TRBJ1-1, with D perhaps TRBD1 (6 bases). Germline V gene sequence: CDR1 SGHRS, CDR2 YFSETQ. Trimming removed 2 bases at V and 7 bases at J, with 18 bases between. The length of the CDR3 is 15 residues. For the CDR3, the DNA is TGCGCCAGCAGCTTCGCACCGGGACAAAATATTGAAGCTTTCTTT. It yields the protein CASSFAPGQNIEAFF.

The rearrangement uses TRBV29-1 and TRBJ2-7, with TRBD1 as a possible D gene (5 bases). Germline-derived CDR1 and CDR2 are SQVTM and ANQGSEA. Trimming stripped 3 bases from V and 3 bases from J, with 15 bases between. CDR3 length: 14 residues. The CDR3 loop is CSVEVTGRNYEQYF. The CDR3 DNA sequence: TGCAGCGTTGAGGTTACAGGCAGGAACTACGAGCAGTACTTC.

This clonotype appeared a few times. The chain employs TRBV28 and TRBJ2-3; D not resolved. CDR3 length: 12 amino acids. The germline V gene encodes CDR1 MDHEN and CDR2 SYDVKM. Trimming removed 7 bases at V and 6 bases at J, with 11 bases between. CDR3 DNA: TGTGCCAGCACCCAAGAAGTGGATACGCAGTATTTT. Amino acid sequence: CASTQEVDTQYF.

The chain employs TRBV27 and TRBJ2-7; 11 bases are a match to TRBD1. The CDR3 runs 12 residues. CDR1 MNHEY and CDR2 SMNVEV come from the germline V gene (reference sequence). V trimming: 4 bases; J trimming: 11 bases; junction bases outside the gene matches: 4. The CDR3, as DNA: TGTGCCAGCAGTTCTGGACAGGGGGCAGAGTACTTC. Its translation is CASSSGQGAEYF.